This paragraph covers one T cell receptor beta chain sequence. Antigen unknown. The assay was immunoSEQ multiplex PCR, and TCRdb's table has in-frame clones only and misses some. The sample carries more than 85,000 clones, more than 85% recorded once. The data stem from a study of siplizumab effects on memory and regulatory T cells. Study observations and caveats: Naive T cells apparently outstripped memory cells in diversity and seemed major alloresponse contributors.

The CDR3 is 13 residues long. Germline-derived CDR1 and CDR2 are LNHDA and SQIVND (reference sequence). Trimming shortened V by 7 bases and J by 0 bases, and 10 bases separated the two germline ends. The clonotype was recovered from a human donor in good health. Some clones in this sample may be carry-over from other donors' samples. V gene TRBV19 combines with J gene TRBJ2-7; D remains ambiguous. The sample taken for sequencing was CD4+ T cells sorted from blood. The CDR3 DNA follows: TGTGCCAGTATTGGTTCGAGCTCCTACGAGCAGTACTTC. Amino acid sequence: CASIGSSSYEQYF.